The T cell receptor (beta chain) described here comes from a study of blood T cell repertoires in COVID-19. Sequenced by immunoSEQ multiplex PCR; TCRdb stores in-frame clones only, minus some. The sample has about 120,000 clones, about 88% seen once. The CDR3 is made up of 18 amino acids. Germline V gives CDR1 LNHDA, CDR2 SQIVND (reference sequence). Trimming removed 3 bases from V and 0 bases from J; junction bases left unmatched: 14. V gene TRBV19 combines with J gene TRBJ2-7; 7 nucleotides agree with TRBD1. The clonotype comes from an elderly woman with acute or convalescent COVID-19. The sequencing sample was made of peripheral blood. The CDR3: CASSIRDSHPPHSYEQYF. Here the CDR3 DNA reads TGTGCCAGTAGTATTCGGGACAGTCACCCCCCCCACTCCTACGAGCAGTACTTC.